The clone carrying this T cell receptor beta chain occurred a few times. The CDR3 contains 13 residues. Germline assignment: CDR1 SEHNR and CDR2 FQNEAQ (reference sequence). The ends lost 9 bases at V and 5 bases at J; junction bases unmatched: 9. Amplification yielded TCR beta CDR3 regions, with RNA transcripts as the source. Initially, a first-round RT-PCR of the TCR CDR3 employed the HTBI primer set. A single record per CDR3 protein comes from TCRdb applying MiXCR to the multiplex PCR reads. The profile shows 340,000 or so distinct CDR3 sequences, around a sixth of them singletons. The sample belongs to a study of T cells in Graves' hyperthyroidism and ophthalmopathy. Researchers barred patients who had uncontrolled infection, other autoimmune disease, pregnancy or lactation.

The TCR comes from a woman aged 45-59 years with Graves' hyperthyroidism. The V and J genes are TRBV7-9 and TRBJ2-5; 7 nucleotides line up with TRBD1. The sample consisted of blood. Here the CDR3 reads CASSTGVRETQYF. The CDR3, as DNA: TGTGCCAGTTCCACAGGGGTACGGGAGACCCAGTACTTC.